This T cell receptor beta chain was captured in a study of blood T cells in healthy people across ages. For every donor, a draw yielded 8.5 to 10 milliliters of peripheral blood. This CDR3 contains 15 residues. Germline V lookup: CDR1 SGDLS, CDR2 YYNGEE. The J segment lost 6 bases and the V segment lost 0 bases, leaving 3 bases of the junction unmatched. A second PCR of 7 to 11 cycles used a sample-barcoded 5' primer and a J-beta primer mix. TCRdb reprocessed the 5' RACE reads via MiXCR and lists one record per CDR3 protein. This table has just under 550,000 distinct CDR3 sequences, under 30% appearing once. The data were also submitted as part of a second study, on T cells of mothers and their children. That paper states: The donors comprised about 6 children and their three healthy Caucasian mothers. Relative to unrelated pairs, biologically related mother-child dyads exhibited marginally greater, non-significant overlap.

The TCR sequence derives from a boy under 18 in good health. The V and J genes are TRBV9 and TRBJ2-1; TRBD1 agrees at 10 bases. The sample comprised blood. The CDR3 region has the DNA TGTGCCAGCAGCGTAGGGACAGGGGGTTTCAATGAGCAGTTCTTC. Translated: CASSVGTGGFNEQFF.